This TCR beta chain came from a study of blood T cell repertoires in COVID-19. The V gene's germline CDR1 is SQVTM and CDR2 ANQGSEA. This CDR3 is 13 amino acids long. V shed 7 bases and J 2 bases; nucleotides not matched to a gene: 7. Profiling relied on immunoSEQ multiplex PCR, and the TCRdb table lists in-frame clones only, not all of them. The table shows a few hundred thousand clones, with about 80% occurring only once. Input material: PBMCs or T cells enriched from blood (not recorded which). This TCR derives from a man younger than 40 with acute COVID-19. This chain links TRBV29-1 with TRBJ1-1; TRBD1 aligns across 7 bases. CDR3 sequence: CSALQGPNTEAFF. The CDR3 bases are TGCAGCGCCCTACAGGGGCCCAACACTGAAGCTTTCTTT. The entire variable domain, with the rest obtained from reference TRBV29-1 and TRBJ1-1, is as follows: SAVISQKPSRDICQRGTSLTIQCQVDSQVTMMFWYRQQPGQSLTLIATANQGSEATYESGFVIDKFPISRPNLTFSTLTVSNMSPEDSSIYLCSALQGPNTEAFFGQGTRLTVV.